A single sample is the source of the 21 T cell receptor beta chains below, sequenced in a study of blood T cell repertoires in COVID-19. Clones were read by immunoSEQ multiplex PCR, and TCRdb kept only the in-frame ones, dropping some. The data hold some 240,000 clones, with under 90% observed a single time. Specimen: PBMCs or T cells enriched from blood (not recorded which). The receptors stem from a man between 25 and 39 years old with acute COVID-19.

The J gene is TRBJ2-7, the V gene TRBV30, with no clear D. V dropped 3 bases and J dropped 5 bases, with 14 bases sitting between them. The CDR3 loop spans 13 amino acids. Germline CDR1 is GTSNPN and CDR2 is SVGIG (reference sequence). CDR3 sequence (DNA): TGTGCCTGGAGCTCTCGAGGAGCTCACGAGCAGTACGTC. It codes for CAWSSRGAHEQYV.

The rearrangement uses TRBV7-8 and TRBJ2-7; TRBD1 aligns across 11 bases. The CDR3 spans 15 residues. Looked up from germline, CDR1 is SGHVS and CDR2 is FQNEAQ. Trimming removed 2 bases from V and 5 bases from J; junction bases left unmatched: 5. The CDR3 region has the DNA TGTGCCAGCAGCTTAACGGGACAGGGGGACAACGAGCAGTACGTC. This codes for CASSLTGQGDNEQYV.

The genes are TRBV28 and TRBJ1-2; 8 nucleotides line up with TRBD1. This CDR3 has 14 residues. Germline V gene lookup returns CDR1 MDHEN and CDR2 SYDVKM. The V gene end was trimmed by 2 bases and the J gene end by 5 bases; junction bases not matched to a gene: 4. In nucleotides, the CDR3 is TGTGCCAGCAGTTTACCAGGGGGCGCTTATGGCTACACCTTC. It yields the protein CASSLPGGAYGYTF.

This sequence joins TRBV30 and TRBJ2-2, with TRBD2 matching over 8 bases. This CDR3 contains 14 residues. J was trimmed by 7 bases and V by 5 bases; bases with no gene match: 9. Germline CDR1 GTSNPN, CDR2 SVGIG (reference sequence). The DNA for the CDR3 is TGTGCCTGGGACCCGGGACTAGAAATCGGGGAGCTGTTTTTT. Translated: CAWDPGLEIGELFF. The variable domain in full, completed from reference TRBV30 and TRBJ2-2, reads SQTIHQWPATLVQPVGSPLSLECTVEGTSNPNLYWYRQAAGRGLQLLFYSVGIGQISSEVPQNLSASRPQDRQFILSSKKLLLSDSGFYLCAWDPGLEIGELFFGEGSRLTVL.

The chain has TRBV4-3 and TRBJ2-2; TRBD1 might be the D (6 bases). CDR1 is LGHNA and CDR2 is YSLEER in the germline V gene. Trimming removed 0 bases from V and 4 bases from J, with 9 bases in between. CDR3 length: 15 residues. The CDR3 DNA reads TGCGCCAGCAGCCAAGAAGGGGGAAGCACCGGGGAGCTGTTTTTT. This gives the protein CASSQEGGSTGELFF.

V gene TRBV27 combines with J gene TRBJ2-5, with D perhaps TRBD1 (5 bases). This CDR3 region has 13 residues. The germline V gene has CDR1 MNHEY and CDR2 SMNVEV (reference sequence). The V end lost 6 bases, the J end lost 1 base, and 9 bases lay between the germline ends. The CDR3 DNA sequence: TGTGCCAGCAGAAGCACAGGCCAAGAGACCCAGTACTTC. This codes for CASRSTGQETQYF.

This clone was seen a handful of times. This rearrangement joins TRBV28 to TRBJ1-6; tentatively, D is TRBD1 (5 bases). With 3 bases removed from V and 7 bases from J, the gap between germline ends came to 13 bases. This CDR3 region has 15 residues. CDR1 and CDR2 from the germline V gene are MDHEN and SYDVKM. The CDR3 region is CASSFPAGANSPLHF. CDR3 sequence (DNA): TGTGCCAGCAGTTTCCCTGCTGGGGCCAATTCACCCCTCCACTTT.

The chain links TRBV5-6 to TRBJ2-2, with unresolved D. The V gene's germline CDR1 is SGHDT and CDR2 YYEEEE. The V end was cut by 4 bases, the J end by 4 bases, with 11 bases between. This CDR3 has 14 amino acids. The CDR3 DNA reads TGTGCCAGCAGCATACCTAATCCCACCGGGGAGCTGTTTTTT. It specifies CASSIPNPTGELFF. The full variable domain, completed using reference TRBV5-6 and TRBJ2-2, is DAGVTQSPTHLIKTRGQQVTLRCSPKSGHDTVSWYQQALGQGPQFIFQYYEEEERQRGNFPDRFSGHQFPNYSSELNVNALLLGDSALYLCASSIPNPTGELFFGEGSRLTVL.

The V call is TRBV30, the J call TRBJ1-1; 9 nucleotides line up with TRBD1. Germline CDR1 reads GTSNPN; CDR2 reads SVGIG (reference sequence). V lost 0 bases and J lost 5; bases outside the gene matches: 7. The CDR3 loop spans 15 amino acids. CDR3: CAWSVNRGRRTEAFF. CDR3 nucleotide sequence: TGTGCCTGGAGTGTCAACAGGGGGCGGCGGACTGAAGCTTTCTTT.

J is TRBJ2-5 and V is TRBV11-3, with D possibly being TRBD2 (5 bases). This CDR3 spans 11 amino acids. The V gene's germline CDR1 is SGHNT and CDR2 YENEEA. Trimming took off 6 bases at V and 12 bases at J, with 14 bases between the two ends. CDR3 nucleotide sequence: TGTGCCAGCAGAGATGGAGGCCCCAAGTACTTC. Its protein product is CASRDGGPKYF. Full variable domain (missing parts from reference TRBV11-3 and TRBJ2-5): EAGVVQSPRYKIIEKKQPVAFWCNPISGHNTLYWYLQNLGQGPELLIRYENEEAVDDSQLPKDRFSAERLKGVDSTLKIQPAELGDSAVYLCASRDGGPKYFGPGTRLLVL.

The CDR3 DNA reads TGTGCCAGCAGTGAAGGGTCAGGGGGCGGCCCTTTAGGGGGCACTGAAGCTTTCTTT. This sequence encodes CASSEGSGGGPLGGTEAFF. The chain uses TRBV6-1 and TRBJ1-1; 8 bases are shared with TRBD1. J was trimmed by 4 bases and V by 1 base; bases with no gene match: 17. CDR1 is MNHNS and CDR2 is SASEGT in the germline V gene. CDR3 length: 19 residues.

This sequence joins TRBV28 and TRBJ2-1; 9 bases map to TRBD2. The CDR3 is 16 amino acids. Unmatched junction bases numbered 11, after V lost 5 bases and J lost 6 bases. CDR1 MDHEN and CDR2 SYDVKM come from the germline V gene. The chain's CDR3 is CASSRGAGGPINEQFF. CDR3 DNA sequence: TGTGCCAGCAGTCGGGGGGCGGGAGGGCCTATCAATGAGCAGTTCTTC.

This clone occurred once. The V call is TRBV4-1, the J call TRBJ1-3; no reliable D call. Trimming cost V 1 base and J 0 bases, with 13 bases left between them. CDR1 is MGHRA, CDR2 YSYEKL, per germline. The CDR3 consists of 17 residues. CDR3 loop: CASSQVNGASSGNTIYF. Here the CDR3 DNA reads TGCGCCAGCAGCCAAGTAAACGGAGCCAGCTCTGGAAACACCATATATTTT.

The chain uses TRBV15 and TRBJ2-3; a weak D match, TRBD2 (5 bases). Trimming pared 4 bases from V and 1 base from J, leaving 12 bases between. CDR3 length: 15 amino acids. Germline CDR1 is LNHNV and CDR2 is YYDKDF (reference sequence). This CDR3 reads CATSIRGERTDTQYF. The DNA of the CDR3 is TGTGCCACCAGCATCCGTGGGGAGCGCACAGATACGCAGTATTTT.

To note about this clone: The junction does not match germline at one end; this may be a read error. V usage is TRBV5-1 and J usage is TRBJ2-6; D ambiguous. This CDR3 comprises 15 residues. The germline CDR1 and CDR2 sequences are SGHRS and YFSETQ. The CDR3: CASSLESSGANVLTF. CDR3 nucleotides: TGTGCCAGCAGCTTGGAGAGCTCTGGGGCCAACGTCCTGACTTTC.

In DNA, the CDR3 is TGTGCCAGCAGTTTCAGGGGGCCGGCTTCTGTGAACACTGAAGCTTTCTTT. Its protein product is CASSFRGPASVNTEAFF. This chain joins TRBV27 and TRBJ1-1, with 8 bases matching TRBD1. The CDR3 loop spans 17 amino acids. Losses at the gene ends were 3 bases for V and 0 bases for J; bases not matched to a gene: 9. CDR1 and CDR2 from the germline V gene are MNHEY and SMNVEV (reference sequence).

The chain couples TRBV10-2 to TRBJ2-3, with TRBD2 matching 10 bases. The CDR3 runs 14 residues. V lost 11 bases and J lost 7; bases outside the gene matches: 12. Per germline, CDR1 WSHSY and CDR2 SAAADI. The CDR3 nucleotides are TGCGCCGGACAAAGCGGGGGGGCCGACTATACGCAGTATTTT. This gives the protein CAGQSGGADYTQYF.

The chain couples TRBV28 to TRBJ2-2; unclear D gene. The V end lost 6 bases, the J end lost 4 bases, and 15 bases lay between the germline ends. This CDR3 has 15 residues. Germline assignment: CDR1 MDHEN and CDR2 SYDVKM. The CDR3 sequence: CASRPSGLGTGELFF. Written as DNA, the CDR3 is TGTGCCAGCAGGCCTAGTGGTCTAGGCACCGGGGAGCTGTTTTTT.

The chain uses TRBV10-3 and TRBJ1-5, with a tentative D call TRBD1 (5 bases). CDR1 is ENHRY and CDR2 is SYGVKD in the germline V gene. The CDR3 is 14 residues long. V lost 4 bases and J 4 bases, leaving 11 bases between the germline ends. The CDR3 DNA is TGTGCCATCAGTGCCTCCGGGGGAAATCAGCCCCAGCATTTT. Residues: CAISASGGNQPQHF.

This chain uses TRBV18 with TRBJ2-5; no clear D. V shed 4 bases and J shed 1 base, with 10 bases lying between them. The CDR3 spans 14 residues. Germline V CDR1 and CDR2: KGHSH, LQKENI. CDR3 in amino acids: CASSLSSAQETQYF. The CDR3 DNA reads TGTGCCAGCTCACTAAGTAGTGCCCAAGAGACCCAGTACTTC.

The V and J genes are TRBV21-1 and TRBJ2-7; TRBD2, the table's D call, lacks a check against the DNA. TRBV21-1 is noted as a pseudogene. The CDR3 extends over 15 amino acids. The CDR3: CASSRALGSSYEQYV. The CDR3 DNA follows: TGTGCCAGCAGCAGGGCGTTGGGGAGCTCCTACGAGCAGTACGTC.